Following are 18 T cell receptor beta chains from one sample sequenced in a study of identical twins. MiXCR, applied by TCRdb to the 5' RACE reads, yields one record per CDR3 protein. The data contain 600,000 to 800,000 distinct CDR3 sequences, 21% of them singletons. The same data also went into a second study, on T cells expressing NK-cell markers.

The source material was PBMCs. Receptor source: a woman between 18 and 29 years old in good health.

The CDR3 here is CSASRDMGAAAFF. In nucleotides, the CDR3 is TGCAGTGCCAGCCGGGACATGGGAGCCGCAGCTTTCTTT. The chain links TRBV20-1 to TRBJ1-1; D is perhaps TRBD1 (6 bases). The CDR3 extends over 13 amino acids. CDR1 is DFQATT and CDR2 is SNEGSKA in the germline V gene (reference sequence). V lost 6 bases, J lost 10 bases, and 21 bases lay in between.

This clonotype showed up just a few times. The chain employs TRBV10-3 and TRBJ2-5, with 10 bases aligning to TRBD2. Trimming took 10 bases from V and 1 from J; bases not matched to a gene: 9. The V gene's germline CDR1 is ENHRY and CDR2 SYGVKD. The length of the CDR3 is 15 residues. CDR3 region: CATLRTSGRQETQYF. The CDR3 bases are TGTGCCACCCTGAGGACTAGCGGCCGCCAAGAGACCCAGTACTTC.

This clonotype occurred a few times. The rearrangement joins TRBV10-3 to TRBJ1-1, with D perhaps TRBD1 (5 bases). The V end lost 10 bases, the J end lost 0 bases, and 15 bases lay between the germline ends. The CDR3 sequence is 14 residues long. The germline V gene has CDR1 ENHRY and CDR2 SYGVKD. The CDR3 sequence is CATRDGGMNTEAFF. The CDR3, as DNA: TGTGCCACCCGGGACGGAGGCATGAACACTGAAGCTTTCTTT.

This clonotype was counted a few times. The chain uses TRBV5-1 and TRBJ2-7; perhaps D is TRBD1 or TRBD2 (5 bases each). The CDR3 is made up of 15 amino acids. Trimming removed 5 bases at V and 6 bases at J, with 21 bases between. Germline CDR1 reads SGHRS; CDR2 reads YFSETQ. The DNA for the CDR3 is TGCGCCAGCAGTGGGGACCCGCAACGATCCGCCGAGCAGTACTTC. Translating it yields CASSGDPQRSAEQYF.

This chain uses TRBV20-1 with TRBJ2-3; no definite D call. Germline lookup yields CDR1 DFQATT and CDR2 SNEGSKA (reference sequence). The ends were cut back, 0 bases at V and 3 bases at J, with 7 bases in the middle. The CDR3 is 13 residues long. The CDR3: CSARDTITDTQYF. Here the CDR3 DNA reads TGCAGTGCTAGAGATACCATTACAGATACGCAGTATTTT.

J is TRBJ2-1 and V is TRBV6-5; D not resolved. Germline V gene data show CDR1 as MNHEY and CDR2 as SVGAGI. The CDR3 spans 15 residues. V shed 0 bases and J shed 8 bases, with 14 bases lying between them. CDR3 in amino acids: CASSYSGEEIHEQFF. The CDR3 bases are TGTGCCAGCAGTTACTCTGGGGAAGAGATTCATGAGCAGTTCTTC.

The chain has TRBV12-3 or TRBV12-4 and TRBJ2-7; no clear D. CDR3 length: 12 amino acids. Trimming took 3 bases from V and 9 from J, leaving 12 bases between them. Here the CDR3 DNA reads TGTGCCAGCAGTTTTCGATACCCCGGGCAGTACTTC. Its translation: CASSFRYPGQYF.

V usage is TRBV7-8 and J usage is TRBJ2-1, with D tentatively TRBD2 (6 bases). The length of the CDR3 is 16 residues. In germline, CDR1 is SGHVS, CDR2 FQNEAQ. Trimming stripped 3 bases from V and 3 bases from J, with 15 bases between. The CDR3 DNA is TGTGCCAGCAGCTTCATCATAGCGGAGCTCTACAATGAGCAGTTCTTC. This gives the protein CASSFIIAELYNEQFF.

This clonotype occurred a few times. The V and J genes are TRBV20-1 and TRBJ2-4; D might be TRBD1 or TRBD2, each matching 5 bases. The CDR3 loop spans 16 amino acids. Germline CDR1 DFQATT, CDR2 SNEGSKA (reference sequence). The V end was cut by 6 bases, the J end by 0 bases, with 18 bases between. CDR3 coding DNA: TGCAGTGCCCCAGGGTGGGGGACCTTAGCCAAAAACATTCAGTACTTC. Translating gives CSAPGWGTLAKNIQYF.

In its sample, this clonotype was seen a few times. V gene TRBV7-2 combines with J gene TRBJ2-7; D is unresolved. This CDR3 spans 15 amino acids. Trimming cost V 3 bases and J 1 base, with 13 bases left between them. CDR1 is SGHTA, CDR2 FQGNSA, per germline. The CDR3 nucleotides read TGTGCCAGCAGCTTGACCTCGAGGCAGTCCTACGAGCAGTACTTC. It is translated as CASSLTSRQSYEQYF.

CDR3 in amino acids: CASSTLRGAPGEQYF. CDR3 bases: TGTGCCAGCAGTACCCTGCGCGGAGCTCCAGGGGAGCAGTACTTC. The chain couples TRBV6-1 to TRBJ2-7, with D possibly TRBD1 on 5 matching bases. The CDR3 length is 15 residues. Germline V gene lookup returns CDR1 MNHNS and CDR2 SASEGT. With 5 bases removed from V and 7 bases from J, the gap between germline ends came to 21 bases.

As regards this clonotype: One junction end does not reproduce the germline sequence, and a read error may be involved. The rearrangement uses TRBV20-1 and TRBJ1-5, with TRBD1 matching 7 bases. Per germline, CDR1 DFQATT and CDR2 SNEGSKA (reference sequence). The CDR3 covers 12 residues. The CDR3 sequence is CSVRQGTQPQHF. CDR3 bases: TGCAGTGTTAGACAGGGTACTCAGCCCCAGCATTTT.

In this sample, this clonotype turned up a few times. The CDR3 DNA sequence: TGTGCCAGCAGCGCGGGGACAGGGTCTGGGTATGAGCAGTTCTTC. Amino acids: CASSAGTGSGYEQFF. The J gene is TRBJ2-1, the V gene TRBV5-5; 9 bases agree with TRBD1. Losses at the gene ends were 4 bases for V and 8 bases for J; bases not matched to a gene: 10. The CDR3 runs 15 residues. From germline, CDR1 is SGHKS and CDR2 YYEKEE (reference sequence).

The J gene is TRBJ2-1, the V gene TRBV5-1; 9 nucleotides agree with TRBD2. CDR1 SGHRS and CDR2 YFSETQ come from the germline V gene. The CDR3 runs to 17 residues. The V segment lost 1 base and the J segment 0 bases; nucleotides outside the gene matches: 5. The CDR3 loop is CASSLSSGGSSYNEQFF. The CDR3 region has the DNA TGCGCCAGCAGCTTGAGTAGCGGGGGAAGCTCCTACAATGAGCAGTTCTTC.

The V gene is TRBV5-5, the J gene TRBJ2-1; D gene unclear. CDR3 length equals 13 residues. Trimming removed 4 bases from V and 8 bases from J, with 13 bases in between. Germline assignment: CDR1 SGHKS and CDR2 YYEKEE (reference sequence). CDR3 bases: TGTGCCAGCAGCCCCTTCTATCGCGATGAGCAGTTCTTC. This gives the protein CASSPFYRDEQFF.

The rearrangement links TRBV12-3 or TRBV12-4 to TRBJ2-7; 7 bases line up with TRBD1. This CDR3 spans 17 amino acids. The junction had 13 bases not matched to a gene; V was cut back by 2 bases and J by 3 bases. The DNA for the CDR3 is TGTGCCAGCAGTTTATCTTTGCCGGGACAGTACCACTACGAGCAGTACTTC. It yields the protein CASSLSLPGQYHYEQYF.

The J gene is TRBJ2-3, the V gene TRBV11-3; 8 positions agree with TRBD2. V lost 8 bases to trimming and J lost 3 bases; unmatched junction nucleotides: 7. Germline CDR1 SGHNT, CDR2 YENEEA. The CDR3 contains 14 residues. The CDR3 region is CASATSAGTDTQYF. The CDR3, as DNA: TGTGCCAGCGCGACTAGCGCGGGGACAGATACGCAGTATTTT.

This chain links TRBV5-1 with TRBJ2-3; 7 nucleotides match TRBD2. J gave up 2 bases and V 4 bases, and 7 bases lay outside the gene matches. Germline values: CDR1 SGHRS, CDR2 YFSETQ. CDR3 length: 15 residues. CDR3 DNA sequence: TGCGCCAGCAGCGGCCTGCGGGGGAACACAGATACGCAGTATTTT. Translation gives CASSGLRGNTDTQYF.